This T cell receptor (beta chain) was sequenced in a study of T cell responses to AZD1222 COVID-19 vaccine. General observations from the study: Among those given AZD1222, only 5 to 7 were seropositive at baseline. Clonal diversity may have been underestimated, and the donors were mostly white British, with more females than males.

Points on this clone: As yet, its antigen is unknown.

Sequencing was performed with immunoSEQ multiplex PCR; in TCRdb, only in-frame clones are kept and a portion is missing. This repertoire shows 120,000 or so clones, 90% found once; its top ten account for approximately 4.5%. Germline assignment: CDR1 SGHRS and CDR2 YFSETQ. V was clipped by 0 bases and J by 2 bases; unmatched bases: 4. CDR3 length equals 16 residues. The genes are TRBV5-1 and TRBJ2-3; 9 bases are shared with TRBD2. Sequencing used peripheral blood, obtained on day 0 of MenACWY control vaccination. The TCR comes from an adult in good health. In DNA, the CDR3 is TGCGCCAGCAGCTTGGACCCTAGCGGGGCCACAGATACGCAGTATTTT. Translation gives CASSLDPSGATDTQYF.